This passage covers 17 T cell receptor beta chains from one sample sequenced in a study of T cell clonotyping in hematopoietic cell transplantation. The data were produced by immunoSEQ multiplex PCR, yet TCRdb's version contains in-frame clones alone and is incomplete. The sample consists of fewer than 80,000 clones, around 94% of them appearing once. Sequencing was done on a sample of peripheral blood mononuclear cells. Receptors were obtained from a man between 45 and 60 years old in good health. Some clones in this sample may be carry-over from other donors' samples.

This rearrangement joins TRBV6-5 to TRBJ2-7, with D possibly matching TRBD2 (5 bases). Germline V gene sequence: CDR1 MNHEY, CDR2 SVGAGI. Trimming shortened V by 7 bases and J by 2 bases, and 15 bases separated the two germline ends. The CDR3 length is 14 residues. CDR3 residues: CASTLSGGAYEQYF. The CDR3 DNA is TGTGCCAGCACACTGAGCGGCGGCGCCTACGAGCAGTACTTC.

This clone was recorded once. Written as DNA, the CDR3 is TGTGCCAGCAGTAACCAGGGAGTTCGTGGTCAGCCCCAGCATTTT. Translation: CASSNQGVRGQPQHF. This rearrangement joins TRBV27 to TRBJ1-5; D might be TRBD1 (5 bases). V was trimmed by 5 bases and J by 6 bases, leaving 17 bases between them. Germline V gene data show CDR1 as MNHEY and CDR2 as SMNVEV (reference sequence). The CDR3 runs 15 residues.

The chain links TRBV27 to TRBJ2-3, with 7 bases aligning to TRBD1. Germline V CDR1 and CDR2: MNHEY, SMNVEV (reference sequence). The length of the CDR3 is 16 residues. Trimming at V came to 1 base and at J to 5 bases, leaving 9 bases not matched to a gene. The DNA of the CDR3 is TGTGCCAGCAGTTTATACCGGGACAGTAAAATAGATACGCAGTATTTT. It is translated as CASSLYRDSKIDTQYF.

The CDR3 sequence is CASREMGEGALRETQYF. DNA for the CDR3: TGTGCCAGCAGGGAAATGGGTGAGGGGGCGCTCCGGGAGACCCAGTACTTC. The chain joins TRBV27 to TRBJ2-5, with 7 nucleotides matching TRBD1. V shed 6 bases and J 5 bases; nucleotides not matched to a gene: 18. Germline V gene sequence: CDR1 MNHEY, CDR2 SMNVEV (reference sequence). CDR3 length: 17 residues.

This chain connects TRBV9 to TRBJ1-3; unclear D gene. This CDR3 has 14 residues. Trimming pared 0 bases from V and 0 bases from J, leaving 4 bases between. CDR1 SGDLS and CDR2 YYNGEE come from the germline V gene. The CDR3 loop reads CASSVVGSGNTIYF. The CDR3, as DNA: TGTGCCAGCAGCGTAGTAGGCTCTGGAAACACCATATATTTT.

The chain is built from TRBV6-5 and TRBJ1-2; possible D gene TRBD1, 6 bases. Germline CDR1 MNHEY, CDR2 SVGAGI. V gave up 2 bases and J gave up 8 bases, with 12 bases separating them. The CDR3 length is 13 residues. This CDR3 reads CASSYRDKRGYTF. DNA of the CDR3: TGTGCCAGCAGTTACAGGGACAAGCGGGGCTACACCTTC.

The rearrangement links TRBV7-9 to TRBJ1-2; 8 bases line up with TRBD1. This CDR3 contains 14 residues. Trimming removed 5 bases from V and 7 bases from J; junction bases left unmatched: 9. Germline CDR1 reads SEHNR; CDR2 reads FQNEAQ (reference sequence). The CDR3 spells CASSLKQGEVGYTF. The CDR3 DNA sequence: TGTGCCAGCAGCCTCAAACAGGGGGAGGTTGGCTACACCTTC.

This clone was detected once. The rearrangement links TRBV19 to TRBJ1-2; D ambiguous. Germline V gives CDR1 LNHDA, CDR2 SQIVND (reference sequence). The CDR3 runs 15 residues. V gave up 4 bases and J gave up 5 bases, with 17 bases separating them. The CDR3 is CASSSQDLRLYGYTF. The CDR3 coding sequence is TGTGCCAGTAGTAGCCAGGACTTGCGCCTTTATGGCTACACCTTC.

This chain joins TRBV27 and TRBJ2-3; D tentatively fits TRBD1 or TRBD2 (5 bases each). The V gene's germline CDR1 is MNHEY and CDR2 SMNVEV (reference sequence). Trimming took 4 bases from V and 2 from J, leaving 19 bases between them. CDR3 size: 17 residues. DNA for the CDR3: TGTGCCAGCAGTTCCCTCGGGGTGGGCAGGGTCACAGATACGCAGTATTTT. Amino acids: CASSSLGVGRVTDTQYF.

V is TRBV4-3 and J is TRBJ2-7; D is possibly TRBD1 (6 bases). Trimming stripped 0 bases from V and 4 bases from J, with 19 bases between. Looked up from germline, CDR1 is LGHNA and CDR2 is YSLEER. The CDR3 length is 17 residues. CDR3 loop: CASSQDIMLGTSYEQYF. CDR3 DNA: TGCGCCAGCAGCCAAGATATCATGTTGGGGACATCTTACGAGCAGTACTTC.

The V call is TRBV19, the J call TRBJ1-5, with 8 positions matching TRBD1. CDR1 is LNHDA, CDR2 SQIVND, per germline (reference sequence). This CDR3 contains 14 residues. Trimming at V came to 7 bases and at J to 3 bases, leaving 5 bases not matched to a gene. The CDR3 here is CASTQGALNQPQHF. The DNA for the CDR3 is TGTGCCAGTACTCAGGGGGCCCTCAATCAGCCCCAGCATTTT.

This sequence joins TRBV6-1 and TRBJ1-1; D is unresolved. The CDR3 has 10 residues. The ends were cut back, 6 bases at V and 1 base at J, with 0 bases in the middle. The germline CDR1 and CDR2 sequences are MNHNS and SASEGT. The DNA of the CDR3 is TGTGCCAGCAGGAACACTGAAGCTTTCTTT. Protein sequence: CASRNTEAFF.

V gene TRBV27 combines with J gene TRBJ2-2; 9 positions match TRBD1. CDR3 length: 14 amino acids. The ends lost 4 bases at V and 7 bases at J; junction bases unmatched: 4. Germline V gene data show CDR1 as MNHEY and CDR2 as SMNVEV (reference sequence). CDR3 sequence reads: CASSWDRVSGELFF. The CDR3 coding sequence is TGTGCCAGCAGTTGGGACAGGGTCAGCGGGGAGCTGTTTTTT.

The rearrangement uses TRBV6-5 and TRBJ1-6; no firm D call. The germline CDR1 and CDR2 sequences are MNHEY and SVGAGI. There are 15 residues in the CDR3. V lost 8 bases to trimming and J lost 3 bases, with 14 bases between them. For the CDR3, the DNA is TGTGCCAGCTTCCGGGTGGGCATCTATAATTCACCCCTCCACTTT. Residues: CASFRVGIYNSPLHF.

The chain has TRBV7-6 and TRBJ2-7; D is ambiguous. The germline gives CDR1 SGHVS, CDR2 FNYEAQ. This CDR3 spans 15 amino acids. Trimming pared 1 base from V and 5 bases from J, leaving 15 bases between. In DNA form, the CDR3 reads TGTGCCAGCAGCTTAGAAGGCAGGATGACTGACGAGCAGTACTTC. It specifies CASSLEGRMTDEQYF.

The J gene is TRBJ1-2, the V gene TRBV30; 7 bases map to TRBD1. The CDR3 extends over 16 amino acids. V lost 5 bases, J lost 3 bases, and 15 bases stayed unmatched. Looked up from germline, CDR1 is GTSNPN and CDR2 is SVGIG (reference sequence). Here the CDR3 reads CAWEPIGTENYYGYTF. CDR3 nucleotides: TGTGCCTGGGAACCTATCGGGACAGAAAATTACTATGGCTACACCTTC. Filled out from reference TRBV30 and TRBJ1-2, the complete variable domain reads SQTIHQWPATLVQPVGSPLSLECTVEGTSNPNLYWYRQAAGRGLQLLFYSVGIGQISSEVPQNLSASRPQDRQFILSSKKLLLSDSGFYLCAWEPIGTENYYGYTFGSGTRLTVV.

This clone was recorded only once. The chain joins TRBV6-6 to TRBJ1-2, with TRBD1 identical over 9 bases. CDR1 is MNHNY, CDR2 SVGAGI, per germline (reference sequence). The CDR3 length is 13 residues. With 4 bases clipped from V and 5 bases from J, the junction kept 2 bases outside the gene matches. The DNA for the CDR3 is TGTGCCAGCAGTTGGGGACAGGGTTATGGCTACACCTTC. Amino acid sequence: CASSWGQGYGYTF.